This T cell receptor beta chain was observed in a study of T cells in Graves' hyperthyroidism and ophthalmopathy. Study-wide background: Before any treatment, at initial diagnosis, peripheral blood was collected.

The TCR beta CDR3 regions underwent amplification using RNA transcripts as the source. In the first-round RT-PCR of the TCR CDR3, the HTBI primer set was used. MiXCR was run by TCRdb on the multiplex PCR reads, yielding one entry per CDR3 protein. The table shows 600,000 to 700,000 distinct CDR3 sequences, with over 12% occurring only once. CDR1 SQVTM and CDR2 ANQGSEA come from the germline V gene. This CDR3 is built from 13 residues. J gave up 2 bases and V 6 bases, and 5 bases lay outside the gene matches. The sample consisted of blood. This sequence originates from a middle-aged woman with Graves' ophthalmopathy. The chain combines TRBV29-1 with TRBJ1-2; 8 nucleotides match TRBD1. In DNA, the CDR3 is TGCAGCGTGGAGACAGGGGCGAACTATGGCTACACCTTC. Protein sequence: CSVETGANYGYTF.